One sample yielded the 22 T cell receptor beta chains listed below, sequenced in a study of blood T cell repertoires in COVID-19. The repertoire was sequenced with immunoSEQ multiplex PCR; TCRdb's copy has only in-frame clones and lacks some. The sample lists hundreds of thousands of clones, more than 75% occurring once. Sequences were obtained from peripheral blood. Receptor source: a woman aged 40 to 55 who had recovered from COVID-19.

This chain uses TRBV9 with TRBJ2-3; 14 bases fit TRBD2. This CDR3 spans 16 amino acids. V was pared by 4 bases and J by 6 bases, with 7 bases of the junction left unmatched. Germline CDR1 reads SGDLS; CDR2 reads YYNGEE. In DNA form, the CDR3 reads TGTGCCAGCAGCCCCGGACTAGCGGGGGGCCTTGATACGCAGTATTTT. Its translation is CASSPGLAGGLDTQYF.

The rearrangement links TRBV6-5 to TRBJ2-1; D possibly corresponds to TRBD2 (6 bases). There are 15 residues in the CDR3. Trimming cost V 0 bases and J 7 bases, with 13 bases left between them. The germline CDR1 and CDR2 sequences are MNHEY and SVGAGI. The CDR3, as DNA: TGTGCCAGCAGTTACTCGGGACTTGGGAATAATGAGCAGTTCTTC. Protein product: CASSYSGLGNNEQFF.

The chain combines TRBV10-3 with TRBJ1-1; tentatively, D is TRBD1 (6 bases). V was shortened by 6 bases and J by 7 bases, with 12 bases between the two germline ends. Germline CDR1 ENHRY, CDR2 SYGVKD. This CDR3 spans 12 amino acids. The CDR3 spells CAIREGGIEAFF. The CDR3 DNA is TGTGCCATCAGGGAAGGGGGAATTGAAGCTTTCTTT.

The rearrangement links TRBV11-2 to TRBJ2-7; D perhaps matches TRBD1 (5 bases). The CDR3 has 14 amino acids. The ends were cut back, 4 bases at V and 3 bases at J, with 13 bases in the middle. Germline V lookup: CDR1 SGHAT, CDR2 FQNNGV. This chain's CDR3 is CASSSGARIYEQYF. DNA for the CDR3: TGTGCCAGCAGCTCTGGGGCTAGAATCTACGAGCAGTACTTC.

The chain combines TRBV4-1 with TRBJ2-2; D may be TRBD1 (6 bases). Germline V lookup: CDR1 MGHRA, CDR2 YSYEKL. V dropped 2 bases and J dropped 2 bases, with 12 bases sitting between them. This CDR3 comprises 16 residues. The CDR3 reads CASSQKGHANTGELFF. CDR3 in DNA: TGCGCCAGCAGCCAAAAGGGACACGCAAACACCGGGGAGCTGTTTTTT.

V and J are TRBV29-1 and TRBJ2-3, with a weak D call TRBD2 (5 bases). This CDR3 spans 14 amino acids. Trimming left V 3 bases short and J 0 bases short, with 10 bases between. Per germline, CDR1 SQVTM and CDR2 ANQGSEA. CDR3: CSVDEGTSTDTQYF. In DNA, the CDR3 is TGCAGCGTTGATGAGGGCACGAGCACAGATACGCAGTATTTT.

V is TRBV5-5 and J is TRBJ1-4, with D uncertain. The germline V and J ends were trimmed by 3 bases and 1 base, with 10 bases remaining between them. The V gene's germline CDR1 is SGHKS and CDR2 YYEKEE (reference sequence). The CDR3 loop spans 15 amino acids. CDR3 bases: TGTGCCAGCAGCTACTACGTGATAACTAATGAAAAACTGTTTTTT. Residues: CASSYYVITNEKLFF.

The gene calls are TRBV11-2 and TRBJ2-3; D gene uncertain. V lost 0 bases, J lost 3 bases, and 4 bases lay in between. The germline CDR1 and CDR2 sequences are SGHAT and FQNNGV. The length of the CDR3 is 13 residues. The CDR3 nucleotides read TGTGCCAGCAGCTTAGAGAGGACAGATACGCAGTATTTT. Translating it yields CASSLERTDTQYF.

The chain joins TRBV30 to TRBJ2-5; 10 bases align to TRBD1. V was pared by 3 bases and J by 3 bases, with 4 bases of the junction left unmatched. Germline CDR1 reads GTSNPN; CDR2 reads SVGIG (reference sequence). The CDR3 is made up of 14 amino acids. The CDR3 reads CAWRGGTGEETQYF. The CDR3, as DNA: TGTGCCTGGAGGGGAGGGACAGGGGAAGAGACCCAGTACTTC.

The chain joins TRBV5-1 to TRBJ2-5; 14 bases agree with TRBD2. Germline CDR1 and CDR2: SGHRS and YFSETQ. Trimming took 4 bases from V and 3 from J; bases not matched to a gene: 14. The CDR3 sequence is 19 residues long. The CDR3: CASSPGLAGARPIKETQYF. The DNA for the CDR3 is TGCGCCAGCAGCCCGGGACTAGCGGGGGCCCGACCTATAAAAGAGACCCAGTACTTC.

CDR3 DNA sequence: TGCGCCAGCAGCCCACGACAGCAACCTCCATACAATGAGCAGTTCTTC. Encoded protein: CASSPRQQPPYNEQFF. V and J are TRBV4-3 and TRBJ2-1; D may be TRBD1 (5 bases). V shed 4 bases and J shed 4 bases, with 17 bases lying between them. The CDR3 totals 16 residues. Germline CDR1 reads LGHNA; CDR2 reads YSLEER.

The chain uses TRBV28 and TRBJ1-2; D not certain. The germline CDR1 and CDR2 sequences are MDHEN and SYDVKM. Trimming cost V 2 bases and J 0 bases, with 34 bases left between them. The CDR3 consists of 23 residues. The CDR3 loop reads CASSLSVGSASNPPIGTNYGYTF. The CDR3 coding sequence is TGTGCCAGCAGTTTAAGCGTTGGGTCTGCTAGCAACCCACCCATCGGAACTAACTATGGCTACACCTTC.

This clone was counted between two and nine times. The chain recombines TRBV10-3 with TRBJ1-2; D is ambiguous. CDR1 ENHRY and CDR2 SYGVKD come from the germline V gene. The V end was cut by 3 bases, the J end by 8 bases, with 16 bases between. This CDR3 is 14 amino acids long. The CDR3 is CAISDTFAEKGYTF. DNA for the CDR3: TGTGCCATCAGTGATACTTTTGCGGAAAAAGGCTACACCTTC.

The chain carries TRBV2 and TRBJ1-5; D is ambiguous. CDR3 length: 15 residues. Germline values: CDR1 SNHLY, CDR2 FYNNEI. V lost 8 bases and J 2 bases, leaving 16 bases between the germline ends. CDR3 protein: CASAPPGAGNQPQHF. The CDR3 bases are TGTGCCAGCGCTCCTCCGGGAGCCGGCAATCAGCCCCAGCATTTT. Looking up the rest from reference TRBV2 and TRBJ1-5 gives the full variable domain: EPEVTQTPSHQVTQMGQEVILRCVPISNHLYFYWYRQILGQKVEFLVSFYNNEISEKSEIFDDQFSVERPDGSNFTLKIRSTKLEDSAMYFCASAPPGAGNQPQHFGDGTRLSIL.

This sequence joins TRBV19 and TRBJ1-1; possibly TRBD1 for D (5 bases). The CDR3 covers 16 residues. V was cut by 5 bases and J by 3 bases, with 19 bases left in between. The germline V gene has CDR1 LNHDA and CDR2 SQIVND (reference sequence). Written as DNA, the CDR3 is TGTGCCAGTAGTCCAAGGACACTTTTCCTTTACACTGAAGCTTTCTTT. Residues: CASSPRTLFLYTEAFF.

This clone was recorded once. In nucleotides, the CDR3 is TGTGCCACCAGTGTGGCCGGGGATACGCAGTATTTT. This gives the protein CATSVAGDTQYF. The chain links TRBV24-1 to TRBJ2-3; no firm D call. Trimming left V 5 bases short and J 6 bases short, with 8 bases between. The germline gives CDR1 KGHDR, CDR2 SFDVKD. The CDR3 spans 12 residues.

The CDR3 reads CASSPAGGRGEQFF. The CDR3 bases are TGTGCCAGCAGCCCCGCGGGGGGGCGGGGTGAGCAGTTCTTC. This chain uses TRBV7-3 with TRBJ2-1; 9 nucleotides align to TRBD2. CDR3 size: 14 residues. With V trimmed by 5 bases and J by 9 bases, 8 bases remained unmatched. CDR1 and CDR2 (germline): SGHTA, FQGTGA.

This clone was counted once. The V gene is TRBV5-1, the J gene TRBJ1-4, with D perhaps TRBD1 (5 bases). Trimming stripped 5 bases from V and 2 bases from J, with 13 bases between. The CDR3 spans 15 residues. In germline, CDR1 is SGHRS, CDR2 YFSETQ. The CDR3 nucleotides read TGCGCCAGCAGTCAGGGTTCAGGCACTAATGAAAAACTGTTTTTT. This translates into CASSQGSGTNEKLFF.

V and J are TRBV27 and TRBJ1-1; TRBD1 might be the D (6 bases). This CDR3 has 14 amino acids. Germline V gene sequence: CDR1 MNHEY, CDR2 SMNVEV (reference sequence). Trimming took off 6 bases at V and 1 base at J, with 12 bases between the two ends. CDR3 sequence (DNA): TGTGCCAGCAGGAAGGGGGAGTGGAACACTGAAGCTTTCTTT. This gives the protein CASRKGEWNTEAFF.

This sequence joins TRBV29-1 and TRBJ2-2; 11 nucleotides agree with TRBD1. Germline trimming cut 6 bases from V and 4 bases from J; bases unmatched to any gene: 4. CDR1 is SQVTM, CDR2 ANQGSEA, per germline. This CDR3 has 14 amino acids. Here the CDR3 reads CSVGQGGSTGELFF. CDR3 DNA: TGCAGCGTGGGACAGGGGGGGAGCACCGGGGAGCTGTTTTTT.

The chain couples TRBV27 to TRBJ1-2; the match to TRBD1 covers 11 bases. CDR1 is MNHEY, CDR2 SMNVEV, per germline (reference sequence). This CDR3 is 15 amino acids long. Losses at the gene ends were 5 bases for V and 4 bases for J; bases not matched to a gene: 6. CDR3 in amino acids: CASSLLGTGGYGYTF. CDR3 in DNA: TGTGCCAGCAGTCTACTGGGGACAGGGGGCTATGGCTACACCTTC.

The chain uses TRBV10-2 and TRBJ1-1, with D tentatively TRBD1 (5 bases). The germline gives CDR1 WSHSY, CDR2 SAAADI. The germline V and J ends were trimmed by 3 bases and 5 bases, with 16 bases remaining between them. The length of the CDR3 is 15 residues. The CDR3 coding sequence is TGCGCCAGCAGTGAATTAACGGGGGGTTGGACTGAAGCTTTCTTT. Translated: CASSELTGGWTEAFF.